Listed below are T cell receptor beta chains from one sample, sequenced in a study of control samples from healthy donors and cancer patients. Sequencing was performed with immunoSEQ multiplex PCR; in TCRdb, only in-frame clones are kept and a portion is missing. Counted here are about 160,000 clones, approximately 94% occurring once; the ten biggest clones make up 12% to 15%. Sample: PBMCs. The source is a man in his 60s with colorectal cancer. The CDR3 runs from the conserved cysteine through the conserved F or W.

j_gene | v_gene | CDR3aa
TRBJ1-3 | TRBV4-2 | CASSQAEGRTSIYF
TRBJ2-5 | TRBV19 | CASSISGSGVARETQYF
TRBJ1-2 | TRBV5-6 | CASSPGATNYGYTF
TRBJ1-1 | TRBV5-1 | CASRIDRVTEAFF
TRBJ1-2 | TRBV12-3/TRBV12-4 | CASSSRRGWGYTF
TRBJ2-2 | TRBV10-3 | CAIRPEGLNTGELFF
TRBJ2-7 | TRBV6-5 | CASSYSSVGRGYEQYF
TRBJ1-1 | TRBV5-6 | CASSWGPENTEAFF
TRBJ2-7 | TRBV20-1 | CSAPGPYEQYF
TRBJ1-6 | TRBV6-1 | CASSEVGGRKPLHF
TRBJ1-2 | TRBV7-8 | CASSLAQGVGGYTF
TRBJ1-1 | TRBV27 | CASSYNPRTGSMNTEAFF
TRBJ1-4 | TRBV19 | CASSRVYRGQINEKLFF
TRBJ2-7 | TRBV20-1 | CSASLRRASSSYEQYF